This T cell receptor beta chain originates from a study of cytomegalovirus exposure and HLA in healthy donors. General observations from the study: Specificity of a few CMV-associated chains for CMV antigens was verified in vitro. While the bulk of TCR sequences proved rare, some public TCRs turned up in many donors. Among TCR beta chains, those listed as cytomegalovirus-associated numbered about 160.

A word on this clone: Its antigen remains unidentified.

Trimming removed 3 bases at V and 1 base at J, with 10 bases between. The CDR3 runs to 14 residues. Germline V lookup: CDR1 SGHTS, CDR2 YDEGEE. While the first cohort had 600 to 800 subjects, the donors belonged to the separate validation cohort of roughly 120 subjects. Generated by immunoSEQ multiplex PCR, the TCRdb table keeps only in-frame clones and is missing some. This repertoire shows a few hundred thousand clones, just over 85% found once; its top ten account for around 1%. The chain has TRBV5-8 and TRBJ1-1; D is unresolved. The receptor comes from a woman between 18 and 30 years old in good health and CMV-seronegative. Material: PBMCs. This chain's CDR3 is CASSYAGRNTEAFF. The DNA for the CDR3 is TGTGCCAGCAGCTACGCCGGGAGGAACACTGAAGCTTTCTTT.